Listed below are T cell receptor beta chains from one sample, sequenced in a study of cytomegalovirus exposure and HLA in healthy donors. Produced via immunoSEQ multiplex PCR; TCRdb's table is partial and in-frame only. The sample consists of approximately 40,000 clones, about four fifths of them appearing once. Specimen: PBMCs. These receptors originate from a middle-aged woman in good health and CMV-seronegative. Each CDR3 is given with its conserved first and last residue. The D gene is left open where the match is weak. Some rows mark clone size as missing; the rest say once, few, many or name a class of expanded clone.

TRBJ2-2 - TRBV6-6 - CASSLDTGELFF TGTGCCAGCAGTTTAGACACCGGGGAGCTGTTTTTT
TRBJ1-2 - TRBV5-6 - CASSLVGQGDTYGYTF TGTGCCAGCAGCTTGGTGGGGCAGGGCGATACCTATGGCTACACCTTC
TRBJ1-6 few TRBV4-3 TRBD1 CASSQDLPGQGDSPLHF TGCGCCAGCAGCCAAGACCTACCGGGACAGGGGGATTCACCCCTCCACTTT
TRBJ2-5 - TRBV2 TRBD2 CASSEEKRGAEETQYF TGTGCCAGCAGTGAAGAAAAGCGGGGGGCAGAAGAGACCCAGTACTTC
TRBJ1-1 - TRBV5-6 - CASSRGRRGAYTEASF TGTGCCAGCAGCAGAGGGAGGAGGGGTGCGTACACTGAAGCTTCCTTT
TRBJ1-3 - TRBV6-5 - CASSLSSSGNTIYF TGTGCCAGCAGTCTAAGTAGCTCTGGAAACACCATATATTTT
TRBJ2-1 - TRBV5-1 TRBD2 CASSTGTSGGYNEQFF TGCGCCAGCAGCACCGGGACTAGCGGGGGGTACAATGAGCAGTTCTTC
TRBJ2-3 - TRBV5-1 TRBD1 CASSFKGAMTDTQYF TGCGCCAGCAGCTTTAAGGGGGCGATGACAGATACGCAGTATTTT
TRBJ2-7 few TRBV13 TRBD1 CASSLRDRTYEQYF TGTGCCAGCAGCCTCCGGGACAGAACCTACGAGCAGTACTTC
TRBJ2-5 - TRBV7-2 TRBD2 CASSLQRGSQETQYF TGTGCCAGCAGCCTCCAGCGGGGGAGCCAAGAGACCCAGTACTTC
TRBJ1-2 few TRBV4-1 - CASSHLTANYGYTF TGCGCCAGCAGCCACCTGACAGCTAACTATGGCTACACCTTC
TRBJ1-1 - TRBV29-1 - CSTSGSRGGEAFF TGCAGCACCTCCGGGAGCCGGGGGGGTGAAGCTTTCTTT
TRBJ1-1 - TRBV25-1 - CASSEYGRAPSEAFF TGTGCCAGCAGTGAATACGGGAGGGCCCCCTCTGAAGCTTTCTTT
TRBJ2-5 - TRBV13 - CASSPKQGTETQYF TGTGCCAGCAGCCCGAAACAGGGAACAGAGACCCAGTACTTC
TRBJ1-1 - TRBV5-1 - CATAPGGQGTEAFF TGCGCCACCGCCCCCGGCGGCCAGGGCACTGAAGCTTTCTTT
TRBJ2-5 - TRBV9 TRBD2 CASSIGGSGGAETQYF TGTGCCAGCAGCATAGGAGGTAGCGGGGGGGCGGAGACCCAGTACTTC